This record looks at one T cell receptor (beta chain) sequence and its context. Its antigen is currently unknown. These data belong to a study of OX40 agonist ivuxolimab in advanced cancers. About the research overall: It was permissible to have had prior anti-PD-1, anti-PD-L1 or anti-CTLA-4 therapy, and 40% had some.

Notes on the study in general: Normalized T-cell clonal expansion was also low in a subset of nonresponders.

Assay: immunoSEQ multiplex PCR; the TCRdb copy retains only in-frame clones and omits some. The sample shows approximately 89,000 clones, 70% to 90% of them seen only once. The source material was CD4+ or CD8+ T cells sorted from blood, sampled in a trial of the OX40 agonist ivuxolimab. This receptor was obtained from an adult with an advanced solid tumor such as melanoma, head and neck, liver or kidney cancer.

The CDR3 DNA follows: TGTGCCAGTAGTATAGGGCTAGCGGGGGGGCAAGAGACCCAGTACTTC. Its translation is CASSIGLAGGQETQYF. This chain links TRBV19 with TRBJ2-5, with 12 bases identical to TRBD2. The J segment lost 2 bases and the V segment lost 1 base, leaving 2 bases of the junction unmatched. The CDR3 spans 16 residues. Per germline, CDR1 LNHDA and CDR2 SQIVND (reference sequence).